These 18 T cell receptor beta chains were all obtained from the same sample, sequenced in a study of lymphopenia after photon versus proton radiotherapy. TCRdb's table, derived via immunoSEQ multiplex PCR, lists solely in-frame clones and lacks some. The sample consists of 25,000 to 35,000 clones, roughly 87% of them appearing once. This material consisted of peripheral blood, taken from a patient treated with proton-based radiotherapy. These receptors all stem from a woman in her 70s with pancreatic cancer. Some clones in this sample may be carry-over from other donors' samples.

This clone appeared once. V gene TRBV6-5 combines with J gene TRBJ2-7, with 7 bases that match TRBD2. J was trimmed by 0 bases and V by 1 base; bases with no gene match: 3. In germline, CDR1 is MNHEY, CDR2 SVGAGI. The CDR3 totals 15 residues. DNA of the CDR3: TGTGCCAGCAGTTACTGGGGCGGGAGCTCCTACGAGCAGTACTTC. Protein sequence: CASSYWGGSSYEQYF.

The rearrangement links TRBV11-2 to TRBJ2-1; 10 bases match TRBD2. The CDR3 totals 15 residues. V shed 5 bases and J 7 bases; nucleotides not matched to a gene: 8. Germline CDR1 is SGHAT and CDR2 is FQNNGV. The CDR3 nucleotides read TGTGCCAGCAGCCCACGACTAGCGGGTCTTAATGAGCAGTTCTTC. It is translated as CASSPRLAGLNEQFF.

The chain combines TRBV10-3 with TRBJ2-2; possible D gene TRBD2, 6 bases. Trimming left V 11 bases short and J 5 bases short, with 21 bases between. Germline assignment: CDR1 ENHRY and CDR2 SYGVKD. This CDR3 spans 15 amino acids. CDR3 sequence (DNA): TGTGCCTCGACCGGGACCCTAGGAGGGACCGGGGAGCTGTTTTTT. Protein sequence: CASTGTLGGTGELFF.

The chain combines TRBV4-3 with TRBJ2-7, with 7 bases identical to TRBD1. Per germline, CDR1 LGHNA and CDR2 YSLEER. This CDR3 contains 15 residues. V was pared by 2 bases and J by 2 bases, with 6 bases of the junction left unmatched. Here the CDR3 reads CASSQSAQGTYEQYF. CDR3 in DNA: TGCGCCAGCAGCCAAAGTGCACAGGGGACCTACGAGCAGTACTTC.

The CDR3 DNA reads TGTGCCAGCAGTAACCGGGACAGGGGTTTTGCTAGCGGGAGGCTTAGCACAGATACGCAGTATTTT. Protein product: CASSNRDRGFASGRLSTDTQYF. The chain employs TRBV28 and TRBJ2-3, with D perhaps matching TRBD2 (11 bases). The CDR3 totals 22 residues. Germline CDR1 reads MDHEN; CDR2 reads SYDVKM. Trimming pared 5 bases from V and 0 bases from J, leaving 33 bases between.

This chain connects TRBV18 to TRBJ2-3, with TRBD2 matching over 7 bases. This CDR3 spans 16 amino acids. V lost 0 bases and J lost 2; bases outside the gene matches: 5. Germline V gene data show CDR1 as KGHSH and CDR2 as LQKENI. CDR3 bases: TGTGCCAGCTCACCACCGACGACTAGCCTCACAGATACGCAGTATTTT. It specifies CASSPPTTSLTDTQYF.

V is TRBV25-1 and J is TRBJ2-5, with 8 bases aligning to TRBD1. Germline V CDR1 and CDR2: MGHDK, SYGVNS. Unmatched junction bases numbered 0, after V lost 4 bases and J lost 2 bases. There are 13 residues in the CDR3. CDR3 nucleotide sequence: TGTGCCAGCAGTGGGGACAGGCAAGAGACCCAGTACTTC. Residues: CASSGDRQETQYF.

In this sample, this clone turned up once. The rearrangement uses TRBV5-1 and TRBJ2-3, with D possibly TRBD1 on 6 matching bases. V dropped 4 bases and J dropped 0 bases, with 12 bases sitting between them. Germline CDR1 and CDR2: SGHRS and YFSETQ. The CDR3 is made up of 15 amino acids. CDR3 residues: CASSAGTYSTDTQYF. The CDR3 DNA sequence: TGCGCCAGCAGCGCCGGGACATACAGCACAGATACGCAGTATTTT.

V and J are TRBV19 and TRBJ2-2, with 11 bases lining up with TRBD2. Trimming cost V 9 bases and J 1 base; bases outside gene matches: 4. The CDR3 is 15 amino acids. Germline CDR1 LNHDA, CDR2 SQIVND (reference sequence). CDR3 sequence reads: CASTGTSGNTGELFF. CDR3 sequence (DNA): TGTGCCAGCACCGGGACTAGCGGGAACACCGGGGAGCTGTTTTTT.

The rearrangement joins TRBV15 to TRBJ1-2; D unclear. The CDR3 is 14 residues long. Deletions cut 4 bases from V and 5 bases from J, with 14 bases between. Germline lookup yields CDR1 LNHNV and CDR2 YYDKDF (reference sequence). Written as DNA, the CDR3 is TGTGCCACCAGCATGATCCGGACGGATTATGGCTACACCTTC. Its protein product is CATSMIRTDYGYTF.

A remark on this clone: Other DNA sequences in the sample encode the same CDR3. The rearrangement links TRBV7-9 to TRBJ1-1; D might be TRBD1 (6 bases). Germline V lookup: CDR1 SEHNR, CDR2 FQNEAQ (reference sequence). With 8 bases removed from V and 7 bases from J, the gap between germline ends came to 14 bases. This CDR3 has 12 residues. In DNA form, the CDR3 reads TGTGCCAGCCGGCGGGGGGCGGGTGAAGCTTTCTTT. It codes for CASRRGAGEAFF.

The rearrangement links TRBV19 to TRBJ1-1, with 7 bases fitting TRBD1. From germline, CDR1 is LNHDA and CDR2 SQIVND (reference sequence). The CDR3 consists of 16 residues. Unmatched junction bases numbered 9, after V lost 5 bases and J lost 0 bases. The DNA of the CDR3 is TGTGCCAGTAGTCCCTCTCCCGGGACAGTGAACACTGAAGCTTTCTTT. It codes for CASSPSPGTVNTEAFF.

The chain employs TRBV10-3 and TRBJ2-3; D remains ambiguous. The CDR3 spans 13 residues. The V gene lost 0 bases and the J gene lost 3 bases, with 4 bases spanning the gap. Per the germline V gene, CDR1 is ENHRY and CDR2 is SYGVKD. CDR3 nucleotides: TGTGCCATCAGTGAGTCTAGGACAGATACGCAGTATTTT. It specifies CAISESRTDTQYF.

The chain couples TRBV7-2 to TRBJ2-2, with 13 positions matching TRBD2. This CDR3 spans 15 amino acids. Germline-derived CDR1 and CDR2 are SGHTA and FQGNSA. With 5 bases clipped from V and 7 bases from J, the junction kept 4 bases outside the gene matches. CDR3 loop: CASSPRTSGGGELFF. As DNA, the CDR3 is TGTGCCAGCAGCCCACGGACTAGCGGGGGCGGGGAGCTGTTTTTT.

The J gene is TRBJ1-2, the V gene TRBV27; D is possibly TRBD1 (6 bases). The CDR3 is made up of 13 amino acids. Trimming stripped 2 bases from V and 2 bases from J, with 6 bases between. CDR1 is MNHEY, CDR2 SMNVEV, per germline (reference sequence). CDR3 nucleotide sequence: TGTGCCAGCAGTTTAGGGGGCAACTATGGCTACACCTTC. It is translated as CASSLGGNYGYTF.

The chain links TRBV18 to TRBJ2-1; tentatively, D is TRBD2 (5 bases). The CDR3 is 16 residues long. Germline assignment: CDR1 KGHSH and CDR2 LQKENI. V shed 3 bases and J shed 0 bases, with 12 bases lying between them. The CDR3 DNA sequence: TGTGCCAGCTCACCGAGCGGATTCGGCTCCTACAATGAGCAGTTCTTC. This codes for CASSPSGFGSYNEQFF. The entire variable domain, with the rest obtained from reference TRBV18 and TRBJ2-1, is as follows: NAGVMQNPRHLVRRRGQEARLRCSPMKGHSHVYWYRQLPEEGLKFMVYLQKENIIDESGMPKERFSAEFPKEGPSILRIQQVVRGDSAAYFCASSPSGFGSYNEQFFGPGTRLTVL.

V and J are TRBV5-4 and TRBJ2-1; possibly TRBD2 for D (5 bases). The CDR3 is 14 amino acids. Germline CDR1 SGHNT, CDR2 YYREEE (reference sequence). Trimming shortened V by 1 base and J by 8 bases, and 13 bases separated the two germline ends. CDR3 bases: TGTGCCAGCAGCTTGAGAGGGCTCCTGGATGAGCAGTTCTTC. Its translation: CASSLRGLLDEQFF. Using reference TRBV5-4 and TRBJ2-1 for the parts outside the CDR3, the full variable domain is ETGVTQSPTHLIKTRGQQVTLRCSSQSGHNTVSWYQQALGQGPQFIFQYYREEENGRGNFPPRFSGLQFPNYSSELNVNALELDDSALYLCASSLRGLLDEQFFGPGTRLTVL.

The rearrangement links TRBV7-2 to TRBJ2-2; 10 bases agree with TRBD2. The V gene end was trimmed by 1 base and the J gene end by 5 bases; junction bases not matched to a gene: 10. Germline V gene data show CDR1 as SGHTA and CDR2 as FQGNSA. The CDR3 has 18 residues. Here the CDR3 reads CASSLDGSGRFWTGELFF. CDR3 sequence (DNA): TGTGCCAGCAGCTTAGATGGTAGCGGGAGGTTCTGGACCGGGGAGCTGTTTTTT.